Below, 32 T cell receptor beta chains from the same sample are listed, as sequenced in a study of control samples from healthy donors and cancer patients. Assay used: immunoSEQ multiplex PCR; TCRdb lists only in-frame clones, some missing. This sample yields around 200,000 clones, of which roughly 91% are seen a single time; less than 1.6% belongs to the top ten. The sequencing sample was made of blood. These receptors all stem from a woman aged 25 to 45 in good health.

The chain carries TRBV29-1 and TRBJ1-2; D not resolved. This CDR3 comprises 13 residues. Germline V CDR1 and CDR2: SQVTM, ANQGSEA. V was shortened by 8 bases and J by 2 bases, with 15 bases between the two germline ends. The CDR3 loop is CSTWEASNYGYTF. CDR3 nucleotides: TGCAGCACATGGGAGGCTTCCAACTATGGCTACACCTTC.

The chain couples TRBV5-5 to TRBJ1-6; D is possibly TRBD1 (5 bases). This CDR3 is built from 16 residues. Trimming shortened V by 4 bases and J by 0 bases, and 11 bases separated the two germline ends. Germline values: CDR1 SGHKS, CDR2 YYEKEE (reference sequence). The CDR3: CASSAQASSYNSPLHF. DNA for the CDR3: TGTGCCAGCAGCGCACAGGCGAGCTCCTATAATTCACCCCTCCACTTT.

The CDR3 loop reads CARSTRVWDNEQFF. Here the CDR3 DNA reads TGTGCCAGAAGCACCAGGGTGTGGGACAATGAGCAGTTCTTC. The chain recombines TRBV7-5 with TRBJ2-1; the listed D gene, TRBD1, was not tested against the DNA. TRBV7-5 is classified as a pseudogene. The CDR3 runs to 14 residues.

The chain combines TRBV5-3 with TRBJ2-7, with a possible D match to TRBD2 (5 bases). TRBV5-3 is designated an ORF whose function remains uncertain. V shed 0 bases and J shed 7 bases, with 11 bases lying between them. The CDR3 has 13 amino acids. The CDR3 bases are TGTGCCAGAAGCTTGGGAGGGAGAAAAGAGCAGTACTTC. Its protein is CARSLGGRKEQYF.

This chain connects TRBV11-2 to TRBJ2-1, with 8 positions matching TRBD2. Germline CDR1 reads SGHAT; CDR2 reads FQNNGV. V lost 1 base and J lost 6; bases outside the gene matches: 5. There are 15 residues in the CDR3. CDR3 in amino acids: CASSLAGLDSNEQFF. CDR3 bases: TGTGCCAGCAGCTTAGCGGGACTAGACTCCAATGAGCAGTTCTTC.

This chain connects TRBV28 to TRBJ1-1; D unresolved. Germline assignment: CDR1 MDHEN and CDR2 SYDVKM. The CDR3 is made up of 13 amino acids. V was pared by 2 bases and J by 7 bases, with 11 bases between. In nucleotides, the CDR3 is TGTGCCAGCAGTTTAGGATACGGTATTGAAGCTTTCTTT. Protein: CASSLGYGIEAFF.

The V call is TRBV19, the J call TRBJ1-2; 7 positions agree with TRBD1. Unmatched junction bases numbered 4, after V lost 5 bases and J lost 4 bases. The CDR3 totals 13 residues. The germline gives CDR1 LNHDA, CDR2 SQIVND (reference sequence). Written as DNA, the CDR3 is TGTGCCAGTAGTGTCCCAGGGGGCTATGGCTACACCTTC. It is translated as CASSVPGGYGYTF.

J is TRBJ2-7 and V is TRBV19, with D perhaps assigned TRBD1 or TRBD2 (6 bases each). Trimming left V 3 bases short and J 4 bases short, with 10 bases between. The germline CDR1 and CDR2 sequences are LNHDA and SQIVND (reference sequence). The CDR3 has 13 amino acids. The CDR3 loop is CASSMRRGYEQYF. The CDR3 DNA sequence: TGTGCCAGTAGTATGAGGAGGGGGTACGAGCAGTACTTC.

The chain recombines TRBV19 with TRBJ1-1; TRBD1 matches at 12 bases. The J segment lost 3 bases and the V segment lost 5 bases, leaving 4 bases of the junction unmatched. Germline CDR1 reads LNHDA; CDR2 reads SQIVND (reference sequence). The CDR3 extends over 15 amino acids. The CDR3 region is CASSGTGGEDTEAFF. CDR3 DNA: TGTGCCAGTAGTGGGACAGGGGGCGAGGACACTGAAGCTTTCTTT. Full variable domain (missing parts from reference TRBV19 and TRBJ1-1): DGGITQSPKYLFRKEGQNVTLSCEQNLNHDAMYWYRQDPGQGLRLIYYSQIVNDFQKGDIAEGYSVSREKKESFPLTVTSAQKNPTAFYLCASSGTGGEDTEAFFGQGTRLTVV.

The chain uses TRBV10-3 and TRBJ2-1; 9 nucleotides line up with TRBD1. The CDR3 has 14 residues. V lost 5 bases, J lost 7 bases, and 6 bases stayed unmatched. Germline assignment: CDR1 ENHRY and CDR2 SYGVKD. The CDR3 DNA reads as TGTGCCATCAGTCGGGGACAGGGAGGTAATGAGCAGTTCTTC. This sequence encodes CAISRGQGGNEQFF.

The chain recombines TRBV7-8 with TRBJ2-2; TRBD1 agrees at 8 bases. The CDR3 totals 15 residues. The germline CDR1 and CDR2 sequences are SGHVS and FQNEAQ. J lost 6 bases, V lost 5 bases, and 8 bases had no gene match. The CDR3 DNA sequence: TGTGCCAGCAGCCCCGGCAGGGGGCGGCCCGGGGAGCTGTTTTTT. Translated: CASSPGRGRPGELFF.

The V call is TRBV11-1, the J call TRBJ2-1, with 10 positions matching TRBD2. This CDR3 comprises 14 residues. Germline loops: CDR1 SGHAT, CDR2 FQDESV (reference sequence). V gave up 2 bases and J gave up 9 bases; unmatched junction bases: 4. CDR3 region: CASSLWSSGGEQFF. In nucleotides, the CDR3 is TGTGCCAGCAGCTTATGGTCTAGCGGGGGTGAGCAGTTCTTC.

The genes are TRBV7-2 and TRBJ1-4; 8 bases fit TRBD1. CDR3 length: 16 residues. Losses at the gene ends were 5 bases for V and 3 bases for J; bases not matched to a gene: 8. Germline values: CDR1 SGHTA, CDR2 FQGNSA. The CDR3 is CASSIRQGISNEKLFF. DNA for the CDR3: TGTGCCAGCAGCATCCGACAGGGGATCTCTAATGAAAAACTGTTTTTT.

The chain links TRBV29-1 to TRBJ1-2; D is unclear. The CDR3 is 13 amino acids. The germline V gene encodes CDR1 SQVTM and CDR2 ANQGSEA. Between the trimmed V and J ends, which lost 4 bases and 1 base, there was a span of 10 bases. The DNA for the CDR3 is TGCAGCGTTGGGCTCGCCATTAACTATGGCTACACCTTC. The encoded protein is CSVGLAINYGYTF.

The chain uses TRBV2 and TRBJ1-1; 7 bases are shared with TRBD1. The CDR3 is 13 amino acids. Germline-derived CDR1 and CDR2 are SNHLY and FYNNEI. V dropped 4 bases and J dropped 8; count of bases not matched to a gene: 7. The DNA of the CDR3 is TGTGCCAGCAGTGCCGGCCAGACAGGGGAAGCTTTCTTT. Translating gives CASSAGQTGEAFF.

This clone is a singleton in its sample. The genes are TRBV3-1 (or the pseudogene TRBV3-2) and TRBJ1-2, with a weak D call TRBD1 (5 bases). Trimming left V 4 bases short and J 4 bases short, with 16 bases between. Looked up from germline, CDR1 is LGHDT and CDR2 is YNNKEL (reference sequence). The CDR3 contains 15 residues. CDR3 amino acids: CASSPGPTSPYGYTF. CDR3 DNA sequence: TGTGCCAGCAGCCCGGGACCGACTTCTCCCTATGGCTACACCTTC.

The genes are TRBV4-1 and TRBJ2-1; D unresolved. CDR1 and CDR2 (germline): MGHRA, YSYEKL. This CDR3 spans 15 amino acids. The ends were cut back, 1 base at V and 0 bases at J, with 7 bases in the middle. The CDR3 bases are TGCGCCAGCAGCCAAGGTCAGAGCTCCTACAATGAGCAGTTCTTC. Amino acids: CASSQGQSSYNEQFF.

The rearrangement uses TRBV5-1 and TRBJ2-7; maybe TRBD2 (6 bases). The V gene lost 0 bases and the J gene lost 2 bases, with 12 bases spanning the gap. The V gene's germline CDR1 is SGHRS and CDR2 YFSETQ. The CDR3 is 15 residues long. The CDR3, as DNA: TGCGCCAGCAGCTTGGAGGGCGGCGGGACCTACGAGCAGTACTTC. Encoded protein: CASSLEGGGTYEQYF.

Of note for this clone: Different DNA sequences within this sample yield the same CDR3. The chain carries TRBV5-1 and TRBJ1-1, with TRBD1 matching 7 bases. Losses at the gene ends were 4 bases for V and 1 base for J; bases not matched to a gene: 4. Germline V gene lookup returns CDR1 SGHRS and CDR2 YFSETQ. This CDR3 region has 14 residues. Here the CDR3 DNA reads TGCGCCAGCAGCCGACAGGGTGGGAACACTGAAGCTTTCTTT. Residues: CASSRQGGNTEAFF.

The rearrangement uses TRBV19 and TRBJ2-5; 8 bases fit TRBD2. This CDR3 spans 14 amino acids. Germline CDR1 and CDR2: LNHDA and SQIVND (reference sequence). Trimming took 6 bases from V and 1 from J; bases not matched to a gene: 4. The CDR3: CASSQTSAQETQYF. The CDR3 DNA follows: TGTGCCAGTAGCCAGACTAGCGCCCAAGAGACCCAGTACTTC.

The rearrangement joins TRBV5-4 to TRBJ1-2; D is undetermined. V lost 4 bases and J lost 4, with 8 bases in between. The CDR3 has 12 amino acids. The germline CDR1 and CDR2 sequences are SGHNT and YYREEE (reference sequence). The CDR3 DNA follows: TGTGCCAGCAGCCCGGACCGCTATGGCTACACCTTC. Translating gives CASSPDRYGYTF.

The chain has TRBV5-1 and TRBJ1-5, with TRBD1 matching 9 bases. CDR1 is SGHRS, CDR2 YFSETQ, per germline. The CDR3 has 17 amino acids. The V gene end was trimmed by 4 bases and the J gene end by 0 bases; junction bases not matched to a gene: 8. The CDR3 sequence: CASSLNPTGGSNQPQHF. The CDR3 DNA is TGCGCCAGCAGCCTCAACCCGACAGGGGGTAGCAATCAGCCCCAGCATTTT.

The chain employs TRBV5-1 and TRBJ1-6; D unclear. The V gene lost 0 bases and the J gene lost 9 bases, with 7 bases spanning the gap. Germline V gene sequence: CDR1 SGHRS, CDR2 YFSETQ. The CDR3 has 13 amino acids. CDR3 amino acids: CASSLEVLSPLHF. Here the CDR3 DNA reads TGCGCCAGCAGCTTGGAGGTCCTTTCACCCCTCCACTTT.

This chain uses TRBV7-2 with TRBJ2-2; 9 bases line up with TRBD1. Looked up from germline, CDR1 is SGHTA and CDR2 is FQGNSA. This CDR3 has 14 amino acids. V lost 3 bases to trimming and J lost 7 bases; unmatched junction nucleotides: 3. CDR3 residues: CASSLDRGGGELFF. The CDR3 DNA sequence: TGTGCCAGCAGCTTGGACAGGGGAGGCGGGGAGCTGTTTTTT.

The chain carries TRBV7-3 and TRBJ2-1; D is perhaps TRBD1 or TRBD2 (5 bases each). The germline CDR1 and CDR2 sequences are SGHTA and FQGTGA. V was shortened by 1 base and J by 9 bases, with 16 bases between the two germline ends. There are 15 residues in the CDR3. The DNA of the CDR3 is TGTGCCAGCAGCTTAAGGGGCACTAGGGTTGGTGAGCAGTTCTTC. Translating it yields CASSLRGTRVGEQFF.

The J gene is TRBJ1-2, the V gene TRBV20-1; a possible D gene is TRBD1 (5 bases). Germline CDR1 and CDR2: DFQATT and SNEGSKA (reference sequence). Trimming removed 3 bases at V and 0 bases at J, with 14 bases between. The CDR3 contains 15 residues. The CDR3 protein is CSASKGMRANYGYTF. The CDR3 DNA reads TGCAGTGCTAGTAAGGGGATGAGAGCTAACTATGGCTACACCTTC.

This clone was detected once. The CDR3 coding sequence is TGTGCCATCAGGCGAGGACTAGCGGGGGCCTACGAGCAGTACTTC. Its protein is CAIRRGLAGAYEQYF. This chain links TRBV10-3 with TRBJ2-7; 13 nucleotides line up with TRBD2. Germline V gene sequence: CDR1 ENHRY, CDR2 SYGVKD. CDR3 length: 15 residues. V dropped 6 bases and J dropped 2; count of bases not matched to a gene: 4.

This chain connects TRBV13 to TRBJ1-1, with D perhaps matching TRBD1 (5 bases). The CDR3 totals 13 residues. The germline V gene has CDR1 PRHDT and CDR2 FYEKMQ (reference sequence). The V and J ends lost 0 bases and 6 bases respectively, with 8 bases between them. The CDR3 sequence: CASSLGAGPEAFF. The CDR3 DNA is TGTGCCAGCAGCTTAGGGGCAGGGCCTGAAGCTTTCTTT.

Notes on this clone: Other DNA variants within this sample encode the same CDR3. V and J are TRBV20-1 and TRBJ1-1; D is undetermined. CDR1 is DFQATT, CDR2 SNEGSKA, per germline (reference sequence). Between the trimmed V and J ends, which lost 3 bases and 2 bases, there was a span of 4 bases. The CDR3 covers 11 residues. In DNA form, the CDR3 reads TGCAGTGCTAGGGGAAACACTGAAGCTTTCTTT. This sequence encodes CSARGNTEAFF.

The chain is built from TRBV10-3 and TRBJ1-6, with D tentatively TRBD1 (5 bases). The CDR3 covers 13 residues. CDR1 is ENHRY and CDR2 is SYGVKD in the germline V gene. The V end lost 6 bases, the J end lost 8 bases, and 11 bases lay between the germline ends. CDR3 nucleotide sequence: TGTGCCATCAGGGGCAGGGATCATTCACCCCTCCACTTT. Encoded protein: CAIRGRDHSPLHF.

The chain recombines TRBV28 with TRBJ1-3; D is possibly TRBD1 (5 bases). V lost 10 bases to trimming and J lost 2 bases, with 15 bases between them. The CDR3 spans 14 residues. From germline, CDR1 is MDHEN and CDR2 SYDVKM. CDR3 protein: CATGGRGTGNTIYF. Here the CDR3 DNA reads TGTGCCACCGGGGGTCGGGGAACTGGAAACACCATATATTTT.

The rearrangement joins TRBV7-9 to TRBJ1-3, with D hard to call. The CDR3 runs to 13 residues. Between the trimmed V and J ends, which lost 3 bases and 8 bases, there was a span of 11 bases. CDR1 is SEHNR and CDR2 is FQNEAQ in the germline V gene (reference sequence). CDR3 region: CASSFAPPDTIYF. The CDR3 DNA reads as TGTGCCAGCAGCTTCGCCCCTCCGGACACCATATATTTT.